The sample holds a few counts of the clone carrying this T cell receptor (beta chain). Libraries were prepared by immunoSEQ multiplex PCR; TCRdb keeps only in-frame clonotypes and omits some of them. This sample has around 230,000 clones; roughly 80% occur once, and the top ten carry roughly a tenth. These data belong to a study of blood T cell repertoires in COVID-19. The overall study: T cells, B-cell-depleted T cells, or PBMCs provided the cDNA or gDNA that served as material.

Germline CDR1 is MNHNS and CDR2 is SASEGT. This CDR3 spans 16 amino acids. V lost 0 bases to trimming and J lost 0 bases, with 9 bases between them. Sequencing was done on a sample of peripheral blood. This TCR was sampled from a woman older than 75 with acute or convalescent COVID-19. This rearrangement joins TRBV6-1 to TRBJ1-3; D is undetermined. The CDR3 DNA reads TGTGCCAGCAGTGAAGCCCGACTGTTCTCTGGAAACACCATATATTTT. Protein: CASSEARLFSGNTIYF.